Presented here are 11 T cell receptor beta chains from one specimen sequenced in a study of T cell changes during pregnancy in multiple sclerosis. Only in-frame clones appear in the TCRdb table, and some are missing; sequencing was by immunoSEQ multiplex PCR. The sample consists of around 96,000 clones, around 94% of them appearing once. The specimen was peripheral blood, collected after pregnancy. These receptors were collected from a female donor in good health, enrolled as a control in a pregnancy study.

V gene TRBV27 combines with J gene TRBJ2-7, with D possibly TRBD1 on 6 matching bases. CDR1 MNHEY and CDR2 SMNVEV come from the germline V gene (reference sequence). The germline V and J ends were trimmed by 5 bases and 3 bases, with 8 bases remaining between them. The CDR3 covers 12 residues. The CDR3 nucleotides read TGTGCCAGCAGTGCACAGGGCTACGAGCAGTACTTC. It encodes CASSAQGYEQYF.

The chain is built from TRBV27 and TRBJ2-6; TRBD1 agrees at 7 bases. The germline gives CDR1 MNHEY, CDR2 SMNVEV (reference sequence). There are 18 residues in the CDR3. Trimming cost V 0 bases and J 0 bases; bases outside gene matches: 5. Written as DNA, the CDR3 is TGTGCCAGCAGTTTATCTTGGGACAGTCCCTCTGGGGCCAACGTCCTGACTTTC. Its translation is CASSLSWDSPSGANVLTF.

The rearrangement links TRBV19 to TRBJ2-3, with 9 bases that match TRBD2. CDR3 length equals 15 residues. The V segment lost 4 bases and the J segment 4 bases; nucleotides outside the gene matches: 6. The V gene's germline CDR1 is LNHDA and CDR2 SQIVND (reference sequence). The DNA of the CDR3 is TGTGCCAGTAGTACGGGTGCGGGAGGGGCAGATACGCAGTATTTT. Its translation: CASSTGAGGADTQYF.

This chain links TRBV2 with TRBJ2-6, with D perhaps matching TRBD1 (6 bases). This CDR3 contains 14 residues. V dropped 5 bases and J dropped 4 bases, with 9 bases sitting between them. Germline V CDR1 and CDR2: SNHLY, FYNNEI. The CDR3 protein is CASSYRAGANVLTF. The DNA of the CDR3 is TGTGCCAGCAGTTACAGGGCCGGGGCCAACGTCCTGACTTTC.

This chain uses TRBV11-2 with TRBJ2-7; 10 bases agree with TRBD1. J lost 1 base, V lost 1 base, and 4 bases had no gene match. Germline V lookup: CDR1 SGHAT, CDR2 FQNNGV. The CDR3 runs 16 residues. CDR3: CASSLGPGQGSYEQYF. CDR3 coding DNA: TGTGCCAGCAGCTTAGGCCCGGGACAGGGGTCCTACGAGCAGTACTTC.

The chain is built from TRBV2 and TRBJ2-5; D may be TRBD2 (6 bases). The CDR3 is made up of 13 amino acids. The V gene lost 5 bases and the J gene lost 5 bases, with 12 bases spanning the gap. The germline gives CDR1 SNHLY, CDR2 FYNNEI. The CDR3 DNA follows: TGTGCCAGCAGTTACCTGGAGGGGGAGACCCAGTACTTC. Translating it yields CASSYLEGETQYF.

The chain employs TRBV6-1 and TRBJ2-7; the match to TRBD1 covers 7 bases. J gave up 2 bases and V 4 bases, and 14 bases lay outside the gene matches. Germline-derived CDR1 and CDR2 are MNHNS and SASEGT. The CDR3 is 17 residues long. As DNA, the CDR3 is TGTGCCAGCAGTGGTGGGCCTGAGACAGGGCTTCCCTACGAGCAGTACTTC. This translates into CASSGGPETGLPYEQYF.

The chain is built from TRBV27 and TRBJ2-5, with 8 bases lining up with TRBD1. There are 13 residues in the CDR3. V trimming: 4 bases; J trimming: 2 bases; junction bases outside the gene matches: 0. Per the germline V gene, CDR1 is MNHEY and CDR2 is SMNVEV (reference sequence). CDR3 residues: CASSWDRQETQYF. DNA for the CDR3: TGTGCCAGCAGTTGGGACAGGCAAGAGACCCAGTACTTC.

This chain uses TRBV29-1 with TRBJ2-7, with a tentative D call TRBD1 (5 bases). The V and J ends lost 3 bases and 0 bases respectively, with 9 bases between them. Germline lookup yields CDR1 SQVTM and CDR2 ANQGSEA. This CDR3 contains 13 residues. Written as DNA, the CDR3 is TGCAGCGTTGATGTAGGGGACTCCTACGAGCAGTACTTC. This encodes CSVDVGDSYEQYF.

Only one count was recorded for this clone. The gene calls are TRBV29-1 and TRBJ2-4, with a tentative D call TRBD2 (6 bases). The V gene's germline CDR1 is SQVTM and CDR2 ANQGSEA. Trimming took 6 bases from V and 0 from J, leaving 12 bases between them. The CDR3 sequence is 14 residues long. DNA for the CDR3: TGCAGCGTAGGCGGGGTCATAGCCAAAAACATTCAGTACTTC. Encoded protein: CSVGGVIAKNIQYF. Full variable domain (rest looked up from reference TRBV29-1 and TRBJ2-4): SAVISQKPSRDICQRGTSLTIQCQVDSQVTMMFWYRQQPGQSLTLIATANQGSEATYESGFVIDKFPISRPNLTFSTLTVSNMSPEDSSIYLCSVGGVIAKNIQYFGAGTRLSVL.

The chain has TRBV5-6 and TRBJ2-7; 7 bases agree with TRBD2. There are 14 residues in the CDR3. V gave up 5 bases and J gave up 3 bases; unmatched junction bases: 8. The V gene's germline CDR1 is SGHDT and CDR2 YYEEEE. The DNA for the CDR3 is TGTGCCAGCAGACTCTACGGGGGGTACTACGAGCAGTACTTC. Translating gives CASRLYGGYYEQYF.